A single sample gave rise to the 5 T cell receptor beta chains below, sequenced in a study of cytomegalovirus exposure and HLA in healthy donors. The PCR used 60 Vbeta and 13 Jbeta primers. Produced via immunoSEQ multiplex PCR; TCRdb's table is partial and in-frame only. Reported are approximately 110,000 clones; the ten largest clones contain 2.5% to 3%. Sequencing input: PBMCs. These receptors came from a man aged 30-40 years in good health and CMV-seronegative.

The rearrangement links TRBV30 to TRBJ2-3; TRBD2 is a possible D gene (5 bases). The CDR3 consists of 13 residues. V lost 8 bases and J 5 bases, leaving 17 bases between the germline ends. The V gene's germline CDR1 is GTSNPN and CDR2 SVGIG (reference sequence). Written as DNA, the CDR3 is TGTGCCGGATCCCCGGACTTCCGAGATACGCAGTATTTT. Amino acids: CAGSPDFRDTQYF.

This chain connects TRBV7-3 to TRBJ2-3, with 13 bases identical to TRBD2. CDR3 length: 16 amino acids. V lost 5 bases to trimming and J lost 3 bases; unmatched junction nucleotides: 5. Germline lookup yields CDR1 SGHTA and CDR2 FQGTGA. The CDR3 sequence is CASSQLAGGDTDTQYF. The CDR3 DNA sequence: TGTGCCAGCAGCCAACTAGCGGGAGGGGATACAGATACGCAGTATTTT.

The chain carries TRBV19 and TRBJ1-2; no reliable D call. The CDR3 consists of 12 residues. Trimming cost V 5 bases and J 4 bases, with 8 bases left between them. The germline gives CDR1 LNHDA, CDR2 SQIVND (reference sequence). This chain's CDR3 is CASSSSFYGYTF. In nucleotides, the CDR3 is TGTGCCAGTAGTTCCAGTTTCTATGGCTACACCTTC.

V usage is TRBV18 and J usage is TRBJ2-5; 9 bases are shared with TRBD2. CDR1 is KGHSH, CDR2 LQKENI, per germline. Losses at the gene ends were 3 bases for V and 5 bases for J; bases not matched to a gene: 13. The CDR3 covers 17 residues. CDR3 amino acids: CASSPPGLALQAETQYF. The DNA of the CDR3 is TGTGCCAGCTCACCCCCGGGACTAGCCTTACAGGCGGAGACCCAGTACTTC.

The chain is built from TRBV5-1 and TRBJ2-1; the match to TRBD1 covers 8 bases. The germline V gene encodes CDR1 SGHRS and CDR2 YFSETQ. With V trimmed by 4 bases and J by 2 bases, 11 bases remained unmatched. CDR3 size: 17 residues. Here the CDR3 DNA reads TGCGCCAGCAGCCCGCATTTCGACAGGGGCGCCTACAATGAGCAGTTCTTC. Amino acid sequence: CASSPHFDRGAYNEQFF.